This TCR beta chain was identified in a study of cytomegalovirus exposure and HLA in healthy donors. A multiplex PCR was run with 60 Vbeta primers and 13 Jbeta primers. The repertoire was sequenced with immunoSEQ multiplex PCR; TCRdb's copy has only in-frame clones and lacks some. The sample has 150,000 to 200,000 clones, approximately 76% seen once. Germline V CDR1 and CDR2: MDHEN, SYDVKM. V was clipped by 3 bases and J by 5 bases, with 11 bases between them. This CDR3 comprises 13 residues. Comments on this clone: The antigen is unknown.

General study findings and limits: In terms of immune exposure information, only CMV serostatus was available. Highly shared sequence variants in one cluster were likely a sequencing artifact.

Sequenced: PBMCs. The chain uses TRBV28 and TRBJ2-7; the D gene is possibly TRBD1 (5 bases). The sequence derives from a female donor in good health and CMV-seronegative. The CDR3 DNA reads TGTGCCAGCAGTTTCTTGTCAGGGAACGAGCAGTACTTC. This gives the protein CASSFLSGNEQYF.